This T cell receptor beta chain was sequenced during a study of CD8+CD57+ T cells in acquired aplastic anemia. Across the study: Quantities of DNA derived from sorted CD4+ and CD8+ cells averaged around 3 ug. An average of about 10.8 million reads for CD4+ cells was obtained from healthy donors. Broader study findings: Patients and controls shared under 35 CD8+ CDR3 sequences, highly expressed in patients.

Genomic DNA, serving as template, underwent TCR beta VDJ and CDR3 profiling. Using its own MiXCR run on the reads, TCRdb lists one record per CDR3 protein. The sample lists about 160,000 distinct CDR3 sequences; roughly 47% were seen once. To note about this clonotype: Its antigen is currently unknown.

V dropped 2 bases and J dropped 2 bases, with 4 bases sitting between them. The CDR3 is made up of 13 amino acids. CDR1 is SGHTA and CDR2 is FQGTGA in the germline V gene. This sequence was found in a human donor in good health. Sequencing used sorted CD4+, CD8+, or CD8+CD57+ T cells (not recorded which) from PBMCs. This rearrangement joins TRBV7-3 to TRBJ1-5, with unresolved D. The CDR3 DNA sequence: TGTGCCAGCAGCTTAGGTCGCAATCAGCCCCAGCATTTT. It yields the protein CASSLGRNQPQHF.